The source of this TCR beta chain is a study of circulating tumor DNA in untreated peripheral T-cell lymphoma. Germline CDR1 is MNHGY and CDR2 is SAAAGT. V was trimmed by 5 bases and J by 5 bases, leaving 21 bases between them. This CDR3 is built from 16 residues. By share, this clone counts as medium-sized. The protocol was immunoSEQ multiplex PCR, while the TCRdb copy is restricted to in-frame clones and leaves out a portion. There are some 7,300 clones in the sample; approximately 72% occur only once, and approximately 15% lies in the top ten. Sequencing was carried out using tumor tissue. The source of this sequence is a human donor with peripheral T-cell lymphoma. The V and J genes are TRBV6-8 and TRBJ1-2; D is possibly TRBD1 (6 bases). This chain's CDR3 is CASSPIRGGYGYGYTF. CDR3 coding DNA: TGTGCCAGCAGTCCCATCCGGGGGGGCTATGGGTATGGCTACACCTTC.